This TCR beta chain comes out of a study of lymphopenia after photon versus proton radiotherapy (dated by TCRdb to about 2019). Looking at the study overall: In patients with gastrointestinal tumors who developed high-grade lymphopenia, the study compared the immunological effects of photon radiation therapy with those of proton radiation therapy. The cohort included about 18 patients with gastrointestinal tumors who developed lymphopenia after receiving either photon or proton therapy. The goal of the study was to characterize the differences between the two radiation modalities in how they affect the immune system. What the authors observed across the whole study: The survival association was assessed only in patients who died, and the authors presented better survival with proton therapy as a possibility rather than a demonstrated result. After the lymphocyte count nadir, repertoires from photon-treated patients showed oligoclonal expansion, particularly of CD8+ Temra cells, and this expansion drove the decline in diversity. Relative stability during treatment was observed in proton-treated patients, whereas loss of naive T cells and TCR diversity and gain of effector/memory populations were observed in photon-treated patients. Across the cohort, among patients who died, a greater drop in TCR diversity after the nadir was inversely correlated with overall survival time.

Receptor libraries were prepared by the immunoSEQ multiplex PCR assay. Alongside multiparametric flow cytometry, deep sequencing of rearranged TCR beta loci was used to profile the T cell repertoires. As stored in TCRdb, this immuneACCESS dataset retains in-frame rearrangements with V and J assigned. A fraction of the clones does not appear; measured against another copy, unresolved V genes explain less than half of the discrepancy, and the remainder lacks a known reason. The table for this sample lists tens of thousands of clones; around 88% of them were counted only once. 2% to 3% of the sample lies in the top ten. Of note for this clone: There is no known antigen for this receptor. No qualities accompany the bases; no much larger clone lies one base away.

From a lookup of the germline V gene, CDR1 and CDR2 are MNHEY and SVGAGI. Counted from cysteine to phenylalanine, this CDR3 has 10 amino acids. Just CDR3 DNA is preserved here, 30 bases in frame from base 1. The trim is 11 bases for V and 3 bases for J, with a gap of 7 bases between the germline ends. The source of this sequence is a man in his forties with gastric cancer. The chain couples TRBV6-5 to TRBJ1-2, with no confident D gene call. The input for sequencing was peripheral blood, taken from a patient treated with photon-based radiotherapy. The CDR3 protein: CASWDYGYTF. The nucleotide sequence is given as TGTGCCTCATGGGACTATGGCTACACCTTC.